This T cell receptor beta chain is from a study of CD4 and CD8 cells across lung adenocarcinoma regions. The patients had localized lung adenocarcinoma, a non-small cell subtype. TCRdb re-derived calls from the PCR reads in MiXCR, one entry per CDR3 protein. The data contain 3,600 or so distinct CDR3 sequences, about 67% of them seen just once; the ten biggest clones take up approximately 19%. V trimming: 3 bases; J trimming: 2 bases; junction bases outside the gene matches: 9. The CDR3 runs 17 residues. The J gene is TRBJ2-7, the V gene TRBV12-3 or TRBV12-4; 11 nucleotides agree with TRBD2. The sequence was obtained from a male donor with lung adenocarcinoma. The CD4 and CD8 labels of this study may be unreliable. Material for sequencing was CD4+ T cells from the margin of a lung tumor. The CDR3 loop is CASSFGLAGGSTYEQYF. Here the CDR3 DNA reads TGTGCCAGCAGTTTCGGGCTAGCGGGGGGAAGCACCTACGAGCAGTACTTC.